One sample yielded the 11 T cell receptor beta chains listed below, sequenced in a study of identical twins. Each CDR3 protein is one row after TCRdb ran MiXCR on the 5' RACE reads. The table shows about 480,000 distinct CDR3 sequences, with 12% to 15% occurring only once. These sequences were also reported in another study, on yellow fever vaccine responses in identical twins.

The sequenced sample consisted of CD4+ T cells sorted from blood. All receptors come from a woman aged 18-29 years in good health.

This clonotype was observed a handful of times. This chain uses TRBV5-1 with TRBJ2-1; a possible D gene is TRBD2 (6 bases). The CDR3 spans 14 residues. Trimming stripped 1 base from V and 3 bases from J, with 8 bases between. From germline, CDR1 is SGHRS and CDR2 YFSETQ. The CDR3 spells CASSLRGNYNEQFF. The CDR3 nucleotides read TGCGCCAGCAGCTTGCGGGGGAACTACAATGAGCAGTTCTTC.

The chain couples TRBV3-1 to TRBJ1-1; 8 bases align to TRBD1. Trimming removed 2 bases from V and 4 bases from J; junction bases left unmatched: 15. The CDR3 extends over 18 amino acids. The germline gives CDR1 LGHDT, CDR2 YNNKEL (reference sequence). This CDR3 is CASSQHTGGRGGVTEAFF. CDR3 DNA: TGTGCCAGCAGCCAACATACAGGGGGAAGAGGTGGGGTCACTGAAGCTTTCTTT.

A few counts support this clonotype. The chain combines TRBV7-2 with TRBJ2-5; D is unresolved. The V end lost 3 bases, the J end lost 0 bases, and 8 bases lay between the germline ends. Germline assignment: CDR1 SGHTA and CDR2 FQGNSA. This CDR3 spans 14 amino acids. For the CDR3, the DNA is TGTGCCAGCAGCTTCCCAGGCCACCAAGAGACCCAGTACTTC. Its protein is CASSFPGHQETQYF.

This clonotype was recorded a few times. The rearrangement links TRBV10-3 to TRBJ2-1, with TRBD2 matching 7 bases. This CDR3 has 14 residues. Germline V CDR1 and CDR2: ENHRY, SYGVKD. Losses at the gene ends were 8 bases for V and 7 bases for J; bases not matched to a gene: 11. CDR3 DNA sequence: TGTGCCATCTCCCCGGGCGGGGGTACGAATGAGCAGTTCTTC. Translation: CAISPGGGTNEQFF.

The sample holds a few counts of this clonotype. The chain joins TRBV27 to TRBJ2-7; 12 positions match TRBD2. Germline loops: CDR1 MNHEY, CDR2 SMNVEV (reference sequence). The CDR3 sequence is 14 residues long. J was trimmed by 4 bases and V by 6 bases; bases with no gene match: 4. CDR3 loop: CASSRTSGNYEQYF. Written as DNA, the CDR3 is TGTGCCAGCAGCAGGACTAGCGGGAATTACGAGCAGTACTTC.

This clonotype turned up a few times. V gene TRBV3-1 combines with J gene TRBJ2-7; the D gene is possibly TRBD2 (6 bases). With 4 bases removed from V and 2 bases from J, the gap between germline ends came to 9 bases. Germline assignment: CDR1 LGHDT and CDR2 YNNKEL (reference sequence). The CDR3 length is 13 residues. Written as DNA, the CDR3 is TGTGCCAGCAGCCGCCGACTAGCCTACGAGCAGTACTTC. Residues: CASSRRLAYEQYF.

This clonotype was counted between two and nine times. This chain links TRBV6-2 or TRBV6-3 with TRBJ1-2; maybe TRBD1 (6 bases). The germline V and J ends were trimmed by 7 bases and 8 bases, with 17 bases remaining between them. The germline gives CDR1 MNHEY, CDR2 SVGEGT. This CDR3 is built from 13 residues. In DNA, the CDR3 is TGTGCCAGCACCCAGCGGGGGGCAAGAGGCTACACCTTC. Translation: CASTQRGARGYTF.

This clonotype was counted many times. As DNA, the CDR3 is TGTGCCAGCAGCTTGATGGGATGGCAGTACTTC. Residues: CASSLMGWQYF. The V call is TRBV7-2, the J call TRBJ2-7; D is ambiguous. CDR1 SGHTA and CDR2 FQGNSA come from the germline V gene. Trimming shortened V by 3 bases and J by 9 bases, and 9 bases separated the two germline ends. The CDR3 extends over 11 amino acids. The full variable domain, completed using reference TRBV7-2 and TRBJ2-7, is GAGVSQSPSNKVTEKGKDVELRCDPISGHTALYWYRQSLGQGLEFLIYFQGNSAPDKSGLPSDRFSAERTGGSVSTLTIQRTQQEDSAVYLCASSLMGWQYFGPGTRLTVT.

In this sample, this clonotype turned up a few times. CDR3: CASSLTGGRETQYF. The CDR3 bases are TGTGCCAGCAGCTTGACAGGGGGGAGAGAGACCCAGTACTTC. V usage is TRBV7-2 and J usage is TRBJ2-5, with 9 bases that match TRBD1. Unmatched junction bases numbered 3, after V lost 3 bases and J lost 4 bases. The CDR3 loop spans 14 amino acids. From germline, CDR1 is SGHTA and CDR2 FQGNSA.

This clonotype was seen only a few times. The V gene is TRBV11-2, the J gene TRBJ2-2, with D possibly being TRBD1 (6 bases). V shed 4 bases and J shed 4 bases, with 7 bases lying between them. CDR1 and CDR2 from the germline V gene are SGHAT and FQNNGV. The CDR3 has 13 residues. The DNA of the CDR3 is TGTGCCAGCAGCTACAGGGCCACCGGGGAGCTGTTTTTT. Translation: CASSYRATGELFF.

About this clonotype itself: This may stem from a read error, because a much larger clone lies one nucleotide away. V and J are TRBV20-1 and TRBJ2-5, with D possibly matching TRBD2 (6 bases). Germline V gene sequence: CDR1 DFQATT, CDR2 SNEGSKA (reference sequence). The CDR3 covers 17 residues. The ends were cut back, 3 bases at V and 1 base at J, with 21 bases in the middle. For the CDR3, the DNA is TGCAGTGCTAGTAGGGAGAGGAGGTCTAGCGCCCAAGAGACCCAGTACTTC. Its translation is CSASRERRSSAQETQYF.